This TCR beta chain was sequenced in a study of T cells in localized non-small cell lung cancer. Study-level points and caveats: Uninvolved adjacent lung showed the highest T cell clonality, exceeding tumor.

Germline CDR1 reads LNHDA; CDR2 reads SQIVND (reference sequence). The CDR3 sequence is 13 residues long. V was pared by 6 bases and J by 3 bases, with 4 bases of the junction left unmatched. Turning to this clone: What it recognizes is unknown.

Sequenced by immunoSEQ multiplex PCR; TCRdb stores in-frame clones only, minus some. The profile shows approximately 24,000 clones, about 89% of them singletons. This rearrangement joins TRBV19 to TRBJ1-1, with TRBD1 matching over 7 bases. This clonotype originated in a man aged 40 to 75 with stage I squamous cell lung carcinoma. Material: peripheral blood, obtained before any cancer treatment. The CDR3 spells CASRRQGDTEAFF. The CDR3 DNA reads TGTGCCAGTAGAAGACAGGGCGACACTGAAGCTTTCTTT.